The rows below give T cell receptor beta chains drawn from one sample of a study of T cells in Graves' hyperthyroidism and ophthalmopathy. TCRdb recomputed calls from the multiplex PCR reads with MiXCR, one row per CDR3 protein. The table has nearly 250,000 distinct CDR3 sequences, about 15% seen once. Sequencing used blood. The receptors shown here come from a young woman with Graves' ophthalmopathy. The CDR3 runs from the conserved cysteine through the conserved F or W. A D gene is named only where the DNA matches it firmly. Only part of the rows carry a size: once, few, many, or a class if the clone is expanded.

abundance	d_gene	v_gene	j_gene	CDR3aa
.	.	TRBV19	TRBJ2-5	CASSYSGTKTQYF
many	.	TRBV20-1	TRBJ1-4	CSARRAEKLFF
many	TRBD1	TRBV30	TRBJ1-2	CAWSSGGNYGYTF
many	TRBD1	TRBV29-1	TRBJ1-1	CSVRDRNTEAFF
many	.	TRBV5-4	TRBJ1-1	CASSFRGAPIGYEAFF
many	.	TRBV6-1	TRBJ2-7	CASSEQSLHEQYF
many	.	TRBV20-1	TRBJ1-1	CSARDAGGWRNTEAFF
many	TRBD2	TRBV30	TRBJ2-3	CAWSPYLAGGTDTQYF
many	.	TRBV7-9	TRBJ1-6	CASSLRRGKGNSPLHF
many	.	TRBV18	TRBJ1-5	CASSPDKAAFNQPQHF
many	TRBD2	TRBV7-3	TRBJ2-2	CASSLAASRGGPGELFF
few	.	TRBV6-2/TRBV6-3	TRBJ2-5	CASSEESALETQYF
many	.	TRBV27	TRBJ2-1	CASRQDGYPYNEQFF
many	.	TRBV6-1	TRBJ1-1	CASTLGGPEAFF
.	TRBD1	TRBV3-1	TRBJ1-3	CASSRQGHGNTIYF
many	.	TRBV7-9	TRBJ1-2	CASSLGRGVGAYGYTF
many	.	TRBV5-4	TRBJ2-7	CASSLGLATYEQYF
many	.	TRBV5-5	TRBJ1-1	CASSISPEMNTEAFF
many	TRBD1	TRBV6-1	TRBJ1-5	CASSGGQGQPQHF
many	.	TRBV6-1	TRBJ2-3	CASSEGLARKDTQYF
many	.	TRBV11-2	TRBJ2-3	CASSVSSTDTQYF
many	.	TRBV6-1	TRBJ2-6	CASSAGQLSGANVLTF
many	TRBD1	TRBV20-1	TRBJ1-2	CSATPHGGRGSNGYTF
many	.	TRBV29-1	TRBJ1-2	CSVGGGGLSYGYTF
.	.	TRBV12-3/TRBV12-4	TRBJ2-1	CASSVGQTLSYNEQFF
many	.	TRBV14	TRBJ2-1	CASSQVTGVHEQFF
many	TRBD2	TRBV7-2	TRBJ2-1	CASSLALEGGSQFF